Described below is a single TCR beta chain sequence and its context. These data are taken from a study of CD8 T cells in Susac syndrome. Germline CDR1 MNHEY, CDR2 SVGAGI. V lost 4 bases and J lost 3, with 28 bases in between. This CDR3 region has 19 residues. RNA totalling roughly 0.5 to 1 ug underwent reverse transcription with random hexamers. TCRdb analysed the immunoSEQ multiplex PCR reads with MiXCR anew, one entry per CDR3 protein. The top ten clones hold approximately 0.11% of a sample with 250,000 to 300,000 distinct CDR3 sequences, roughly 81% of them seen once. The clonotype comes from a human donor with multiple sclerosis. The rearrangement links TRBV6-5 to TRBJ2-7; D might be TRBD2 (6 bases). Specimen: CD8+ T cells from PBMCs. CDR3 sequence: CASSSLLPHGTEYHYEQYF. The DNA for the CDR3 is TGTGCCAGCAGTTCTCTCCTACCCCATGGGACTGAATACCACTACGAGCAGTACTTC.